The T cell receptor beta chain under discussion was sequenced for a study of sequential checkpoint blockade in melanoma. For the study at large: Maintenance nivolumab came after either treatment sequence. After nivolumab or ipilimumab alone, 20 to 25 patients had week-13 rebiopsies.

Study conclusions and caveats: Mutational load did not correlate with tumor T-cell fraction or clonality.

Specified treatment: randomized to nivolumab then ipilimumab (arm A) or the reverse (arm B). Data came from immunoSEQ multiplex PCR; TCRdb stores just in-frame clones and leaves some out. The sample holds about 12,000 clones; roughly 26% are singletons and the top ten take roughly a fifth. The CDR3 runs to 17 residues. V was clipped by 4 bases and J by 5 bases; unmatched bases: 11. CDR1 and CDR2 (germline): MGHDK, SYGVNS. A word on this clone: Its target is unknown.

Specimen: tumor tissue (inferred from file names), collected from a patient given nivolumab and ipilimumab in sequence. The TCR originated in a human donor with melanoma. The chain combines TRBV25-1 with TRBJ2-5; 12 bases align to TRBD2. This chain's CDR3 is CASSGPSGLAGEETQYF. In DNA, the CDR3 is TGTGCCAGCAGTGGCCCTTCGGGACTAGCGGGCGAGGAGACCCAGTACTTC.